This entry describes one TCR beta chain. As yet, its antigen is unknown. This sample stems from a study of cytomegalovirus exposure and HLA in healthy donors. Germline CDR1 MNHEY, CDR2 SMNVEV (reference sequence). Losses at the gene ends were 2 bases for V and 1 base for J; bases not matched to a gene: 4. CDR3 length: 16 amino acids. Regarding the study as a whole: Further analysis was carried out later, and it showed several of the most significant clusters appearing linked to common viral pathogens. The records held CMV serostatus as the only immune exposure information. Across all donors, roughly uniform sequencing depth was an assumption of the presence/absence analyses. Rarity held for most TCR sequences, but there were some public TCRs that occurred in many donors.

The study ran its PCR with 60 Vbeta and 13 Jbeta primers. The protocol was immunoSEQ multiplex PCR, while the TCRdb copy is restricted to in-frame clones and leaves out a portion. The sample has under 200,000 clones; roughly three quarters are singletons. Sequencing was done on a sample of PBMCs. The TCR originated in a male donor in good health and CMV-seropositive. V and J are TRBV27 and TRBJ2-7; 11 bases are a match to TRBD2. For the CDR3, the DNA is TGTGCCAGCAGTTTAAGGGGACTAGCGGTTTCCTACGAGCAGTACTTC. It translates to CASSLRGLAVSYEQYF.